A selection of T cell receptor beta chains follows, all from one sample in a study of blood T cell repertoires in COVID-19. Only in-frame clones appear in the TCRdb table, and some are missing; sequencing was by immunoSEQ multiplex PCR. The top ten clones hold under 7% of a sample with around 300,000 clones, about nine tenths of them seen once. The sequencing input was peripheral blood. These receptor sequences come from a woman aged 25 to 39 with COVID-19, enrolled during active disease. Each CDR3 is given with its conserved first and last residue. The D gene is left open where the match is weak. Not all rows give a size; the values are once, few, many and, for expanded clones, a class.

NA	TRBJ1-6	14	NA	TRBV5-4	TGTGCCAGCAGCTTTTGGGGGAGGGATTCACCCCTCCACTTT	CASSFWGRDSPLHF
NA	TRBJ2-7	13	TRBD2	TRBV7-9	TGTGCCAGCGGAACTAGCGGCTCCTACGAGCAGTACTTC	CASGTSGSYEQYF
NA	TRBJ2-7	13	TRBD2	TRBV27	TGTGCCAGCAGTTTCGGGACTAACTACGAGCAGTACTTC	CASSFGTNYEQYF
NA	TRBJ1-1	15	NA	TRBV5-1	TGCGCCAGCAGGAATTGGGAGCGGGGGAACACTGAAGCTTTCTTT	CASRNWERGNTEAFF
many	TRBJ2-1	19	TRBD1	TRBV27	TGTGCCAGCAGTTCGCCGTACGACAGGGGGCTGACCGCCTACAATGAGCAGTTCTTC	CASSSPYDRGLTAYNEQFF
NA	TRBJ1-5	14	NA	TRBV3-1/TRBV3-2	TGTGCCAGCAGCCCAGGGGTTAGCAATCAGCCCCAGCATTTT	CASSPGVSNQPQHF
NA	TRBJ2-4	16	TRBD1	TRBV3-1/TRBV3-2	TGTGCCAGCAGCCGGGGACAGCCCCTAGCCAAAAACATTCAGTACTTC	CASSRGQPLAKNIQYF
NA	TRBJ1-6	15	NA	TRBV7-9	TGTGCCAGCAGCACCTCGGGGGAGTGGAATTCACCCCTCCACTTT	CASSTSGEWNSPLHF
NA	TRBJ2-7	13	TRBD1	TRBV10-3	TGTGCCATCAGTCCGGGACAGGGGTTCGAGCAGTACTTC	CAISPGQGFEQYF
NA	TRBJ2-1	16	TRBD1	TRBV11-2	TGTGCCAGCAGCTTAGCCACAGGGGGCGATAGGAATGAGCAGTTCTTC	CASSLATGGDRNEQFF
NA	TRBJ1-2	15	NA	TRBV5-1	TGCGCCAGCAGCTTGGTAGGTGCAGGGAACTATGGCTACACCTTC	CASSLVGAGNYGYTF
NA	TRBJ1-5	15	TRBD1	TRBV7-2	TGTGCCAGCAGCTTACGGACAGGGAACAATCAGCCCCAGCATTTT	CASSLRTGNNQPQHF
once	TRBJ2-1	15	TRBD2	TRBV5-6	TGTGCCAGCAGCTTGCCTAGCGGGAGTACCCATGAGCAGTTCTTC	CASSLPSGSTHEQFF
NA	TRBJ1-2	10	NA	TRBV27	TGTGCCACCGGGACATACGGCTACACCTTC	CATGTYGYTF
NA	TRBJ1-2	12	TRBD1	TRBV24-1	TGTGCCACCAGTGAACGACAGGGTCGCTACACCTTC	CATSERQGRYTF
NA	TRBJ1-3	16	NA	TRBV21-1	TGTGCCAGCAGCAAAGGGGGGGGGCGCCGTCTGAACACCATATATTTT	CASSKGGGRRLNTIYF
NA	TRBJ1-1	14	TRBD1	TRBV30	TGTGCCTGGAGTATTGACAGGGGGGGCACTGAAGCTTTCTTT	CAWSIDRGGTEAFF
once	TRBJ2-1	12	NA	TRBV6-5	TGTGCCAGCAGGGACTACAGCAATGAGCAGTTCTTC	CASRDYSNEQFF
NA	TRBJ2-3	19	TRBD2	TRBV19	TGTGCCAGTACCCCGGGGCTAGCGGGAGGTCACCCCAGCACAGATACGCAGTATTTT	CASTPGLAGGHPSTDTQYF
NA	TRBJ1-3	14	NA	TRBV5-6	TGTGCCAGCAGCTTGTTTGGTTCCCCGGGGACCATATATTTT	CASSLFGSPGTIYF
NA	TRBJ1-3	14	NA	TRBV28	TGTGCCAGCAGTACGACTGGCTCTGGAAACACCATATATTTT	CASSTTGSGNTIYF
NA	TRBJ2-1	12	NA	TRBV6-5	TGTGCCAGCAGTTACAGGGGAAATGAGCAGTTCTTC	CASSYRGNEQFF
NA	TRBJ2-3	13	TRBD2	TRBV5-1	TGCGCCAGCAGGCGGGAGCCAACAGATACGCAGTATTTT	CASRREPTDTQYF
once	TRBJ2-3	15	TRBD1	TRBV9	TGTGCCAGCAGCTTTCGGACAGGGGGCGAAGATACGCAGTATTTT	CASSFRTGGEDTQYF
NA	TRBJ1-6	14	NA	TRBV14	TGTGCCAGCAGCCAAGAAACAGGCAATTCACCCCTCCACTTT	CASSQETGNSPLHF
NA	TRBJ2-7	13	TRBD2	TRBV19	TGTGCCAGTAGTGGGACTAGCTTCCACGAGCAGTACTTC	CASSGTSFHEQYF
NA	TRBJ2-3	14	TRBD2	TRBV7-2	TGTGCCAGCAGACAGCGGGGTAGCACAGATACGCAGTATTTT	CASRQRGSTDTQYF
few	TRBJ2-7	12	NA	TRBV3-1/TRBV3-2	TGTGCCAGCAGCCGTCAGAACTACGAGCAGTACTTC	CASSRQNYEQYF
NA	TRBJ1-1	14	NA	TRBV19	TGTGCCAGTAGTATTAGGGGGTTGAACACTGAAGCTTTCTTT	CASSIRGLNTEAFF
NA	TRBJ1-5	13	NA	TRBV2	TGTGCCAGCAGTGAAGCGCCCGGTGGGCCCCAGCATTTT	CASSEAPGGPQHF
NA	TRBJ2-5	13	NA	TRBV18	TGTGCCAGCTCACCAGGGCAGGTAGAGACCCAGTACTTC	CASSPGQVETQYF
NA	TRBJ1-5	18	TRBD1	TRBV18	TGTGCCAGCTCACCTTTACCGGGACAGGGGTATAGCAATCAGCCCCAGCATTTT	CASSPLPGQGYSNQPQHF
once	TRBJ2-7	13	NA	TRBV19	TGTGCCAGTAGTATAACAGACTCCTACGAGCAGTACTTC	CASSITDSYEQYF
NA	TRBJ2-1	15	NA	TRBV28	TGTGCCAGCAGTTTATCCCCCGGCTCCTACAATGAGCAGTTCTTC	CASSLSPGSYNEQFF
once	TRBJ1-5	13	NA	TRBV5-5	TGTGCCAGCAGCTTGGGTAGCATGCAGCCCCAGCATTTT	CASSLGSMQPQHF
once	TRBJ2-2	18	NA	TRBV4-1	TGCGCCAGCAGCCAAGTTGCCGTCAGGGCGTTTAACACCGGGGAGCTGTTTTTT	CASSQVAVRAFNTGELFF
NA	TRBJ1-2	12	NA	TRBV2	TGTGCCAGCAGTGAAGAGGGGTATGGCTACACCTTC	CASSEEGYGYTF
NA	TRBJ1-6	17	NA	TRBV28	TGTGCCAGCAGTCTAATCGGGGGGAGCTCCTATAATTCACCCCTCCACTTT	CASSLIGGSSYNSPLHF
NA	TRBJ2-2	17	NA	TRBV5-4	TGTGCCAGCAGCTTGGGGGGTCCCAGCGGCAACACCGGGGAGCTGTTTTTT	CASSLGGPSGNTGELFF
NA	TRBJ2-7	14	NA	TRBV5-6	TGTGCCAGCAGCTTTGGCACAGGCTCCTACGAGCAGTACTTC	CASSFGTGSYEQYF
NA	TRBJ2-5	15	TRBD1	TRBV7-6	TGTGCCAGCAGCCTAGACAGGGGGGTAGTAGAGACCCAGTACTTC	CASSLDRGVVETQYF
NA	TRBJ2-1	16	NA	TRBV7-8	TGTGCCAGCAGCTTAGCGTGGGCAGGGCCCTACAATGAGCAGTTCTTC	CASSLAWAGPYNEQFF
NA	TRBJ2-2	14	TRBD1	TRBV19	TGTGCCAGTAGTCACAGGGGAGACACCGGGGAGCTGTTTTTT	CASSHRGDTGELFF
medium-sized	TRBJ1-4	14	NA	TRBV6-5	TGTGCCAGCAGGAGTGGTTCAACTAATGAAAAACTGTTTTTT	CASRSGSTNEKLFF
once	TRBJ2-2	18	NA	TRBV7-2	TGTGCCAGCAGCACCCATCCGGCTGGGACTCCCGTCGCCGGGGAGCTGTTTTTT	CASSTHPAGTPVAGELFF
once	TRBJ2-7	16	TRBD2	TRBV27	TGTGCCAGCAGTTCCCCACGACTAGCGGGAGATAATGAGCAGTACTTC	CASSSPRLAGDNEQYF
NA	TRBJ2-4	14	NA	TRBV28	TGTGCCAGCAGACCTCCCGGGACACCAAACATTCAGTACTTC	CASRPPGTPNIQYF
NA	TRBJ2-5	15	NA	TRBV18	TGTGCCAGCTCATCCCGCCCAGGACAGCAAGAGACCCAGTACTTC	CASSSRPGQQETQYF
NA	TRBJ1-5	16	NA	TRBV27	TGTGCCAGCAGTTTATCGAGAGGCCCCCTTTATCAGCCCCAGCATTTT	CASSLSRGPLYQPQHF
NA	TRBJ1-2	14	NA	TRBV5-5	TGTGCCAGCAGCTTGGGACTCGGGGGGCACGACTACACCTTC	CASSLGLGGHDYTF
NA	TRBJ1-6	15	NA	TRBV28	TGTGCCAGCAGTTTGGACAACTCCTATAATTCACCCCTCCACTTT	CASSLDNSYNSPLHF
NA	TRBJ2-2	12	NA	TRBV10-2	TGCGCCAGCACCCAGGGATGGGGGGAGCTGTTTTTT	CASTQGWGELFF
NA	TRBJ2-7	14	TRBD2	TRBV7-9	TGTGCCAGCAGCTTTTCTAGCGGGACCTACGAGCAGTACTTC	CASSFSSGTYEQYF
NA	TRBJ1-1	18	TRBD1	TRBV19	TGTGCCAGTAGTTCCCGTATGCCGGGACAGGGGCCGAACACTGAAGCTTTCTTT	CASSSRMPGQGPNTEAFF
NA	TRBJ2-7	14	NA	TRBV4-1	TGCGCCAGCAGCCCCTCGGGGGGCGGGTACGAGCAGTACTTC	CASSPSGGGYEQYF
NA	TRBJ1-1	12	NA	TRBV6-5	TGTGCCAGCAGAATGGGGGCCACTGAAGCTTTCTTT	CASRMGATEAFF
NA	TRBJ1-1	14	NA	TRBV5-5	TGTGCCAGCAGCTACAGGACCATGAACACTGAAGCTTTCTTT	CASSYRTMNTEAFF
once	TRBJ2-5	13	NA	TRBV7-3	TGTGCCAGCAGCCAGGGACTTCAAGAGACCCAGTACTTC	CASSQGLQETQYF
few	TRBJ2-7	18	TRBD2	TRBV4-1	TGCGCCAGCAGCCAAGTTCCGACTAGCGGGAGGGCCCACTACGAGCAGTACTTC	CASSQVPTSGRAHYEQYF
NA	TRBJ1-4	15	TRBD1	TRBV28	TGTGCCAGCAGTTTATGGGACAGGGAAACTGAAAAACTGTTTTTT	CASSLWDRETEKLFF